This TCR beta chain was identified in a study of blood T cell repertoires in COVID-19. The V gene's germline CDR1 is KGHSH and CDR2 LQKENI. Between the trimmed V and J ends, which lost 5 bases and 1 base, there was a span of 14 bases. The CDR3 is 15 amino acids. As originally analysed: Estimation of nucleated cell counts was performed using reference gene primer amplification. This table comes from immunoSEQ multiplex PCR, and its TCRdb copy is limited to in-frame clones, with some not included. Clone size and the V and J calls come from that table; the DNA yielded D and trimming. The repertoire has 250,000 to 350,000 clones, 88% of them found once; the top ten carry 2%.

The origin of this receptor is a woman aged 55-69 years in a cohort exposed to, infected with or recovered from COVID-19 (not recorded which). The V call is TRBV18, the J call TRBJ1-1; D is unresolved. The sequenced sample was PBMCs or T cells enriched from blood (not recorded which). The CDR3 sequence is CASSKISTENTEAFF. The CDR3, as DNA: TGTGCCAGCTCAAAAATCTCAACAGAGAACACTGAAGCTTTCTTT.